Following are 23 T cell receptor beta chains from one sample sequenced in a study of blood T cell repertoires in COVID-19. Data came from immunoSEQ multiplex PCR; TCRdb stores just in-frame clones and leaves some out. Of roughly 40,000 clones in the sample, 65% to 85% were seen once. Source material: peripheral blood. The receptor source for this set is an elderly man with active or convalescent COVID-19.

The chain carries TRBV6-2 or TRBV6-3 and TRBJ1-5; D gene unclear. Germline CDR1 reads MNHEY; CDR2 reads SVGEGT. The ends were cut back, 8 bases at V and 3 bases at J, with 14 bases in the middle. The CDR3 length is 14 residues. Here the CDR3 DNA reads TGTGCCAGCGGCCTGTGGGCAGCCAATCAGCCCCAGCATTTT. As protein: CASGLWAANQPQHF.

V is TRBV9 and J is TRBJ1-1; 7 bases align to TRBD1. The CDR3 is made up of 14 amino acids. Germline trimming cut 0 bases from V and 4 bases from J; bases unmatched to any gene: 3. CDR1 SGDLS and CDR2 YYNGEE come from the germline V gene. CDR3 in amino acids: CASSVEQGITEAFF. The CDR3 bases are TGTGCCAGCAGCGTAGAACAGGGGATCACTGAAGCTTTCTTT.

This clone was recorded only once. The V gene is TRBV18, the J gene TRBJ2-5, with a weak D call TRBD2 (5 bases). This CDR3 spans 14 amino acids. CDR1 and CDR2 (germline): KGHSH, LQKENI. V was trimmed by 2 bases and J by 7 bases, leaving 14 bases between them. The CDR3: CASSPEPEVGTQYF. DNA of the CDR3: TGTGCCAGCTCACCAGAGCCGGAGGTGGGGACCCAGTACTTC.

The chain links TRBV27 to TRBJ2-7, with D unclear. The CDR3 totals 13 residues. The V end lost 4 bases, the J end lost 6 bases, and 13 bases lay between the germline ends. Germline V gene sequence: CDR1 MNHEY, CDR2 SMNVEV (reference sequence). Here the CDR3 reads CASSSPLSREQYF. CDR3 bases: TGTGCCAGCAGTTCCCCGTTGAGCCGCGAGCAGTACTTC.

The chain employs TRBV11-3 and TRBJ2-3, with TRBD1 as a possible D gene (5 bases). CDR3 length: 15 amino acids. Between the trimmed V and J ends, which lost 4 bases and 2 bases, there was a span of 13 bases. Germline V gene sequence: CDR1 SGHNT, CDR2 YENEEA. The CDR3 DNA sequence: TGTGCCAGCAGCTCCAGGGTGGCTACCACAGATACGCAGTATTTT. This translates into CASSSRVATTDTQYF.

The chain couples TRBV28 to TRBJ2-7, with 10 positions matching TRBD1. CDR3 length: 13 amino acids. From germline, CDR1 is MDHEN and CDR2 SYDVKM. Trimming cost V 8 bases and J 6 bases; bases outside gene matches: 7. The chain's CDR3 is CASRRDRGSEQYF. The CDR3 region has the DNA TGTGCCAGCCGCCGGGACAGGGGCTCCGAGCAGTACTTC.

This clone was recorded once. The chain links TRBV9 to TRBJ2-5; weak D call: TRBD2 (7 bases). CDR3 size: 16 residues. V shed 4 bases and J shed 5 bases, with 21 bases lying between them. Germline values: CDR1 SGDLS, CDR2 YYNGEE. The CDR3 spells CASSSPRGGLWETQYF. In nucleotides, the CDR3 is TGTGCCAGCAGCTCCCCACGCGGGGGCCTTTGGGAGACCCAGTACTTC.

This chain links TRBV2 with TRBJ1-6, with 7 bases lining up with TRBD1. J lost 6 bases, V lost 2 bases, and 7 bases had no gene match. The CDR3 has 16 amino acids. The germline gives CDR1 SNHLY, CDR2 FYNNEI. This chain's CDR3 is CASSETVRGFNSPLHF. The DNA of the CDR3 is TGTGCCAGCAGTGAAACTGTCAGGGGGTTTAATTCACCCCTCCACTTT.

This chain uses TRBV4-2 with TRBJ1-2; 7 nucleotides match TRBD1. This CDR3 has 15 residues. V gave up 0 bases and J gave up 8 bases; unmatched junction bases: 9. Per germline, CDR1 LGHNA and CDR2 YNFKEQ. The chain's CDR3 is CASSQEEVRGRGYTF. CDR3 coding DNA: TGTGCCAGCAGCCAAGAGGAGGTCAGGGGGAGAGGCTACACCTTC.

This chain connects TRBV6-5 to TRBJ2-1; 12 bases align to TRBD2. The V segment lost 6 bases and the J segment 9 bases; nucleotides outside the gene matches: 3. Germline values: CDR1 MNHEY, CDR2 SVGAGI. The CDR3 length is 13 residues. This CDR3 reads CASSTSGRSEQFF. CDR3 nucleotide sequence: TGTGCCAGCAGCACTAGCGGGAGGAGTGAGCAGTTCTTC.

V gene TRBV7-9 combines with J gene TRBJ1-1; D may be TRBD1 (5 bases). V was pared by 5 bases and J by 6 bases, with 22 bases between. Germline assignment: CDR1 SEHNR and CDR2 FQNEAQ (reference sequence). The CDR3 spans 16 residues. CDR3 protein: CASSLTVTAGESEAFF. The CDR3 nucleotides read TGTGCCAGCAGCCTGACGGTGACAGCCGGAGAATCTGAAGCTTTCTTT.

There are a few counts of this clone. The rearrangement joins TRBV5-1 to TRBJ1-5, with TRBD1 matching over 10 bases. V shed 0 bases, J shed 7 bases, and the junction held 10 bases outside the gene matches. The CDR3 is 17 residues long. The germline V gene encodes CDR1 SGHRS and CDR2 YFSETQ. CDR3 DNA sequence: TGCGCCAGCAGCTTGGACGGGACAGGGGCGTTCGGGCAGCCCCAGCATTTT. Translated: CASSLDGTGAFGQPQHF.

This clone was recorded only once. The V and J genes are TRBV4-1 and TRBJ1-1, with 7 bases matching TRBD1. Losses at the gene ends were 1 base for V and 1 base for J; bases not matched to a gene: 6. The CDR3 totals 16 residues. Germline assignment: CDR1 MGHRA and CDR2 YSYEKL. DNA for the CDR3: TGCGCCAGCAGCCAAGTTCAGCGGACAGGGAACACTGAAGCTTTCTTT. It codes for CASSQVQRTGNTEAFF.

The chain uses TRBV21-1 and TRBJ2-5; the DNA was not compared with TRBD2, the D call given in the table. TRBV21-1 is tagged as a pseudogene. The CDR3 is 15 residues long. The chain's CDR3 is CASSKCGGVDETQYF. CDR3 DNA: TGTGCCAGCAGCAAATGCGGGGGCGTCGATGAGACCCAGTACTTC.

Comment on this clone: Mismatch with germline at one junction end may stem from a read error. The chain joins TRBV6-1 to TRBJ1-5; D gene uncertain. The CDR3 consists of 16 residues. Germline V lookup: CDR1 MNHNS, CDR2 SASEGT. The CDR3 reads CASSDQTFYSNQSQHF. The CDR3 nucleotides are TGTGCCAGCAGTGATCAGACTTTTTATAGCAATCAGTCCCAGCATTTT.

The J gene is TRBJ1-5, the V gene TRBV2; tentative D call: TRBD1 (5 bases). The V end lost 5 bases, the J end lost 8 bases, and 19 bases lay between the germline ends. In germline, CDR1 is SNHLY, CDR2 FYNNEI. This CDR3 spans 15 amino acids. The CDR3 spells CASSYLSGVVEPQHF. The CDR3, as DNA: TGTGCCAGCAGTTACTTATCGGGGGTAGTGGAGCCCCAGCATTTT.

The chain couples TRBV7-2 to TRBJ2-5; 8 bases are a match to TRBD2. Germline V gene lookup returns CDR1 SGHTA and CDR2 FQGNSA. Germline trimming cut 1 base from V and 5 bases from J; bases unmatched to any gene: 15. CDR3 size: 18 residues. In DNA, the CDR3 is TGTGCCAGCAGCTTAGAGGGCCGGCTAGCGGGTGTGGGGGAGACCCAGTACTTC. Translated, it gives CASSLEGRLAGVGETQYF.

The gene calls are TRBV9 and TRBJ2-3, with 9 nucleotides matching TRBD2. V shed 4 bases and J 6 bases; nucleotides not matched to a gene: 15. Germline V gene lookup returns CDR1 SGDLS and CDR2 YYNGEE. CDR3 length equals 17 residues. The CDR3 region is CASSPRGQGGGADTQYF. In nucleotides, the CDR3 is TGTGCCAGCAGCCCGCGAGGTCAGGGCGGGGGGGCGGATACGCAGTATTTT.

This clone was found a few times. This chain links TRBV7-3 with TRBJ2-1; 11 positions agree with TRBD2. This CDR3 is 17 amino acids long. The germline CDR1 and CDR2 sequences are SGHTA and FQGTGA. The V gene end was trimmed by 5 bases and the J gene end by 5 bases; junction bases not matched to a gene: 11. The CDR3 bases are TGTGCCAGCAGCCCGGGACTAGCGGAATGGGATAACAATGAGCAGTTCTTC. Protein product: CASSPGLAEWDNNEQFF.

This rearrangement joins TRBV7-8 to TRBJ2-3; maybe TRBD1 (6 bases). This CDR3 has 14 amino acids. CDR1 is SGHVS, CDR2 FQNEAQ, per germline. Between the trimmed V and J ends, which lost 1 base and 8 bases, there was a span of 13 bases. Written as DNA, the CDR3 is TGTGCCAGCAGCTTAGTTACGACAGGCGGTACGCAGTATTTT. Its translation is CASSLVTTGGTQYF.

J is TRBJ2-4 and V is TRBV7-2; the match to TRBD1 covers 7 bases. This CDR3 comprises 14 residues. The junction had 4 bases not matched to a gene; V was cut back by 7 bases and J by 1 base. The germline gives CDR1 SGHTA, CDR2 FQGNSA. This CDR3 is CASTPRGAKNIQYF. CDR3 in DNA: TGTGCCAGCACTCCCAGGGGGGCCAAAAACATTCAGTACTTC.

CDR3 protein: CASSVQQIRPQHF. The CDR3, as DNA: TGTGCCAGTAGTGTCCAACAAATACGGCCCCAGCATTTT. The chain combines TRBV19 with TRBJ1-5; no clear D gene. Trimming stripped 5 bases from V and 9 bases from J, with 14 bases between. Germline V gene lookup returns CDR1 LNHDA and CDR2 SQIVND (reference sequence). The CDR3 sequence is 13 residues long. The whole variable domain, filled in from reference TRBV19 and TRBJ1-5, reads DGGITQSPKYLFRKEGQNVTLSCEQNLNHDAMYWYRQDPGQGLRLIYYSQIVNDFQKGDIAEGYSVSREKKESFPLTVTSAQKNPTAFYLCASSVQQIRPQHFGDGTRLSIL.

A few counts support this clone. The V and J genes are TRBV19 and TRBJ2-1; 8 nucleotides align to TRBD2. The CDR3 spans 17 residues. V trimming: 3 bases; J trimming: 5 bases; junction bases outside the gene matches: 12. Per the germline V gene, CDR1 is LNHDA and CDR2 is SQIVND (reference sequence). CDR3 in DNA: TGTGCCAGTAGTATCCCTACCGAGCGGGAGTGGGACAATGAGCAGTTCTTC. It translates to CASSIPTEREWDNEQFF.